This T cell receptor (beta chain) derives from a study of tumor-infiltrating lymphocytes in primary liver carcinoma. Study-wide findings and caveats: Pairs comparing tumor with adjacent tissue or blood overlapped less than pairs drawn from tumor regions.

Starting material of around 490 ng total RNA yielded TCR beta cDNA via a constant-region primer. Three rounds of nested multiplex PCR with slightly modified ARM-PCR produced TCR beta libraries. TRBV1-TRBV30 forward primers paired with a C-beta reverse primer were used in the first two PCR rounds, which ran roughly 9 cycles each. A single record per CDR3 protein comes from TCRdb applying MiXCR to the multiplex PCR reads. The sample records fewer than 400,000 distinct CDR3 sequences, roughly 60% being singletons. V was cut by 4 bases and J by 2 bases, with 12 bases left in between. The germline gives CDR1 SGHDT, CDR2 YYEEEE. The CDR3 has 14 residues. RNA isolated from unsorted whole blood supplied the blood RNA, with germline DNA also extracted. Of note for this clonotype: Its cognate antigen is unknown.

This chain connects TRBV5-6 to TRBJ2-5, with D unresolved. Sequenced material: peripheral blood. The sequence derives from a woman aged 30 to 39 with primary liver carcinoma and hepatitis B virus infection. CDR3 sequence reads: CASSLLLGQETQYF. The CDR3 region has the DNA TGTGCCAGCAGCCTACTTCTAGGTCAAGAGACCCAGTACTTC.